This TCR beta chain derives from a study of metastatic and nonmetastatic thyroid tumors. Study-level background: For malignant and benign thyroid patients, tumor or nodule tissue and blood were the sources whose repertoires were compared.

Germline CDR1 is SGDLS and CDR2 is YYNGEE. The V end was cut by 0 bases, the J end by 10 bases, with 8 bases between. The CDR3 runs 12 residues. MiXCR was used by TCRdb to re-call the PCR reads. The data show 30,000 to 35,000 clones, about 20% seen once. Until they underwent thyroid surgery, no patient had received any treatment. The rearrangement joins TRBV9 to TRBJ2-1; no clear D gene. The sequence came from a male donor with papillary thyroid cancer or a benign thyroid nodule (not recorded which). Some clones in this sample may be carry-over from other donors' samples. The sequencing sample was made of tumor tissue. In nucleotides, the CDR3 is TGTGCCAGCAGCGTAGAGGCAGGAGAGCAGTTCTTC. Translating gives CASSVEAGEQFF.